These 4 T cell receptor beta chains share one sample of origin, sequenced in a study of control samples from healthy donors and cancer patients. TCRdb's copy holds only in-frame clones and misses some; the assay was immunoSEQ multiplex PCR. Among tens of thousands of clones, about 87% were seen once, and the ten largest hold around 14%. The sample comprised blood. The receptors derive from a woman aged 70-85 years in good health.

V gene TRBV2 combines with J gene TRBJ2-1; D is possibly TRBD1 (5 bases). Trimming shortened V by 7 bases and J by 6 bases, and 13 bases separated the two germline ends. The germline V gene has CDR1 SNHLY and CDR2 FYNNEI. The CDR3 runs to 13 residues. CDR3 loop: CASIAPGFNEQFF. The CDR3 nucleotides read TGTGCCAGCATAGCCCCAGGGTTCAATGAGCAGTTCTTC.

The chain couples TRBV29-1 to TRBJ1-2; no definite D call. This CDR3 has 13 residues. Germline V gene sequence: CDR1 SQVTM, CDR2 ANQGSEA. V shed 1 base and J shed 4 bases, with 10 bases lying between them. The CDR3: CSVEGEHGYGYTF. For the CDR3, the DNA is TGCAGCGTTGAAGGAGAACATGGCTATGGCTACACCTTC.

V usage is TRBV30 and J usage is TRBJ2-4, with 12 nucleotides matching TRBD1. Germline V gene sequence: CDR1 GTSNPN, CDR2 SVGIG (reference sequence). V dropped 3 bases and J dropped 9; count of bases not matched to a gene: 15. This CDR3 region has 17 residues. Written as DNA, the CDR3 is TGTGCCTGGAGCCGGGGACAGGGGGCGCCGGTCGAGCGCATTCAGTACTTC. This codes for CAWSRGQGAPVERIQYF.

The chain carries TRBV11-2 and TRBJ1-1; D possibly corresponds to TRBD1 (6 bases). Looked up from germline, CDR1 is SGHAT and CDR2 is FQNNGV. The CDR3 has 16 amino acids. With 0 bases removed from V and 3 bases from J, the gap between germline ends came to 14 bases. CDR3 nucleotide sequence: TGTGCCAGCAGCTTAGAAGGGGGAATAAAGGACACTGAAGCTTTCTTT. It is translated as CASSLEGGIKDTEAFF.